This T cell receptor (beta chain) appears in the sequencing data of a study of T cell repertoires in cytomegalovirus infection. Overall study context: Through public TCR beta signatures, both CMV infection and matching HLA type were indicated.

One entry per CDR3 protein, called by TCRdb with MiXCR from the reads. The sample carries about 700,000 distinct CDR3 sequences, around 30% recorded once. In its sample, this clonotype was seen a few times. As yet, its antigen is unknown. The J segment lost 4 bases and the V segment lost 6 bases, leaving 7 bases of the junction unmatched. Germline CDR1 and CDR2: MNHNY and SVGAGI (reference sequence). The CDR3 consists of 15 residues. The chain links TRBV6-6 to TRBJ2-1, with 9 positions matching TRBD2. The sequencing here drew on cultured PBMCs, taken from culture after CMV antigen stimulation. This TCR derives from a human donor in good health (CMV status not recorded). Some clones in this sample may be carry-over from other donors' samples. For the CDR3, the DNA is TGTGCCAGCAGAACTAGCGGGCCCCTTTACAATGAGCAGTTCTTC. It codes for CASRTSGPLYNEQFF.